This TCR beta chain was found in a study of T cell repertoires in cytomegalovirus infection. Overall study findings and caveats: HLA-C-restricted CMV-specific TCR beta clonotypes were dominant in the ex vivo response.

CDR1 and CDR2 (germline): MNHNS, SASEGT. This CDR3 comprises 13 residues. The ends were cut back, 5 bases at V and 6 bases at J, with 13 bases in the middle. TCRdb fed the reads into MiXCR, producing one record per CDR3 protein. The sample carries about 100,000 distinct CDR3 sequences, about 22% recorded once. Details on this clonotype: Its antigen is unknown. With a much larger clone just one base away, this may be a read error.

What was sequenced was CD8+ T cells from PBMCs. This sequence was found in a human donor in good health (CMV status not recorded). Some clones in this sample may be carry-over from other donors' samples. The rearrangement links TRBV6-1 to TRBJ1-1; D gene unclear. This CDR3 is CASSYVGYAEAFF. DNA for the CDR3: TGTGCCAGCAGTTACGTGGGGTACGCTGAAGCTTTCTTT.